The 27 T cell receptor beta chains listed next were all sequenced from one sample in a study of response to subunit inactivated influenza vaccine. In TCRdb, the RT-PCR reads were re-called with MiXCR into one record per CDR3 protein. The sample has roughly 500,000 distinct CDR3 sequences, approximately 16% seen once. The specimen was CD4+ T cells sorted from PBMCs, collected 23 to 25 months after vaccination. The receptors were gathered from a man aged 45 to 70 who received an inactivated influenza vaccine.

The gene calls are TRBV6-5 and TRBJ1-1, with a possible D match to TRBD1 (6 bases). This CDR3 region has 14 residues. V lost 4 bases and J 4 bases, leaving 13 bases between the germline ends. The germline V gene has CDR1 MNHEY and CDR2 SVGAGI. The CDR3: CASSLADRRTEAFF. The CDR3, as DNA: TGTGCCAGCAGTTTAGCCGACAGGCGCACTGAAGCTTTCTTT.

This clonotype was counted between two and nine times. The chain joins TRBV10-3 to TRBJ1-3; D not certain. This CDR3 is 12 amino acids long. The germline gives CDR1 ENHRY, CDR2 SYGVKD. The V gene lost 7 bases and the J gene lost 3 bases, with 7 bases spanning the gap. As DNA, the CDR3 is TGTGCCATCATAACAGATGGAAACACCATATATTTT. Protein product: CAIITDGNTIYF.

The rearrangement uses TRBV2 and TRBJ2-2, with D tentatively TRBD1 (6 bases). Trimming cost V 7 bases and J 5 bases, with 17 bases left between them. CDR1 SNHLY and CDR2 FYNNEI come from the germline V gene. CDR3 length: 15 amino acids. The CDR3 DNA reads TGTGCCAGCACCTTCTTACAGGGTAGGACCGGGGAGCTGTTTTTT. The encoded protein is CASTFLQGRTGELFF.

This clonotype occurred a few times. The rearrangement uses TRBV5-1 and TRBJ2-3; 10 nucleotides match TRBD1. Germline V CDR1 and CDR2: SGHRS, YFSETQ. This CDR3 spans 16 amino acids. J gave up 6 bases and V 0 bases, and 7 bases lay outside the gene matches. In nucleotides, the CDR3 is TGCGCCAGCAGCTTGGCCAGGACAGGGGGTGGGGATACGCAGTATTTT. It yields the protein CASSLARTGGGDTQYF.

In DNA, the CDR3 is TGTGCCAGCAGTCGGAGGAGGGGATGGCAGCCCCAGCATTTT. Amino acid sequence: CASSRRRGWQPQHF. The V gene is TRBV5-6, the J gene TRBJ1-5, with a possible D match to TRBD1 (5 bases). Germline CDR1 SGHDT, CDR2 YYEEEE. This CDR3 has 14 residues. The ends were cut back, 5 bases at V and 7 bases at J, with 16 bases in the middle.

This clonotype was recorded a few times. The V and J genes are TRBV20-1 and TRBJ2-7; D is uncertain. The germline V gene has CDR1 DFQATT and CDR2 SNEGSKA (reference sequence). The CDR3 is 12 residues long. The V end was cut by 5 bases, the J end by 5 bases, with 13 bases between. CDR3 DNA: TGCAGTGCTCAGGTAACTCCCGACGAGCAGTACTTC. Amino acid sequence: CSAQVTPDEQYF.

This clonotype was recorded at least ten times. This chain joins TRBV9 and TRBJ2-1; D is perhaps TRBD2 (5 bases). The V gene lost 2 bases and the J gene lost 10 bases, with 19 bases spanning the gap. Germline loops: CDR1 SGDLS, CDR2 YYNGEE. This CDR3 has 15 residues. CDR3 nucleotide sequence: TGTGCCAGCAGCGTGGAAGCGGTACTAATAGGGGAGCAGTTCTTC. Protein sequence: CASSVEAVLIGEQFF.

This clonotype appeared a few times. The chain links TRBV20-1 to TRBJ2-2; tentative D call: TRBD1 (5 bases). The CDR3 consists of 15 residues. V was trimmed by 0 bases and J by 6 bases, leaving 14 bases between them. Germline V gene sequence: CDR1 DFQATT, CDR2 SNEGSKA (reference sequence). The CDR3 spells CSARDHQGKAGELFF. CDR3 in DNA: TGCAGTGCTAGAGATCATCAGGGAAAGGCCGGGGAGCTGTTTTTT.

This clonotype appeared once. J is TRBJ2-1 and V is TRBV7-2; 7 positions agree with TRBD1. Unmatched junction bases numbered 14, after V lost 3 bases and J lost 6 bases. Germline-derived CDR1 and CDR2 are SGHTA and FQGNSA. The CDR3 runs to 17 residues. The CDR3 is CASSFGLRTGTFNEQFF. CDR3 coding DNA: TGTGCCAGCAGCTTTGGACTCAGGACAGGAACATTCAATGAGCAGTTCTTC.

This chain connects TRBV6-1 to TRBJ2-3, with a tentative D call TRBD1 (5 bases). V was shortened by 7 bases and J by 0 bases, with 20 bases between the two germline ends. Germline V gene sequence: CDR1 MNHNS, CDR2 SASEGT. The CDR3 runs 17 residues. CDR3 nucleotides: TGTGCCAGCACCACGTCCCGGACATTTCTAAGCACAGATACGCAGTATTTT. Translation: CASTTSRTFLSTDTQYF.

The chain employs TRBV21-1 and TRBJ2-5; TRBD1, the D gene given by the table, was not confirmed from the DNA. TRBV21-1 constitutes a pseudogene. This CDR3 comprises 16 residues. Here the CDR3 DNA reads TGTGCCAGCAGCATCCCGACAGGGTGGGGTCAGGAGACCCAGTACTTC. It specifies CASSIPTGWGQETQYF.

This clonotype came up a few times. The chain employs TRBV20-1 and TRBJ2-2, with 8 bases matching TRBD2. With 0 bases clipped from V and 5 bases from J, the junction kept 5 bases outside the gene matches. Germline V lookup: CDR1 DFQATT, CDR2 SNEGSKA (reference sequence). The CDR3 contains 15 residues. The CDR3 loop is CSARESGRGTGELFF. In nucleotides, the CDR3 is TGCAGTGCTAGAGAAAGCGGGAGAGGTACCGGGGAGCTGTTTTTT.

In its sample, this clonotype was seen once. The chain carries TRBV20-1 and TRBJ1-4, with 7 positions matching TRBD1. Per germline, CDR1 DFQATT and CDR2 SNEGSKA (reference sequence). V shed 2 bases and J 7 bases; nucleotides not matched to a gene: 10. This CDR3 spans 15 amino acids. The CDR3 spells CSARNPGTATEKLFF. The CDR3, as DNA: TGCAGTGCTAGAAACCCCGGGACAGCTACTGAAAAACTGTTTTTT.

The chain combines TRBV3-1 with TRBJ2-2; D possibly corresponds to TRBD2 (6 bases). CDR1 is LGHDT, CDR2 YNNKEL, per germline (reference sequence). CDR3 length equals 16 residues. Trimming stripped 4 bases from V and 6 bases from J, with 18 bases between. CDR3 residues: CASSLTSWSGAGELFF. CDR3 bases: TGTGCCAGCAGCCTAACTAGCTGGAGTGGGGCCGGGGAGCTGTTTTTT.

V gene TRBV29-1 combines with J gene TRBJ2-1, with 12 bases aligning to TRBD2. CDR1 and CDR2 from the germline V gene are SQVTM and ANQGSEA. CDR3 length equals 15 residues. Trimming removed 5 bases from V and 8 bases from J; junction bases left unmatched: 10. CDR3 nucleotides: TGCAGCGTTAAAAGATCTAGCGGGAGGGCCGATGAGCAGTTCTTC. Protein sequence: CSVKRSSGRADEQFF.

The chain has TRBV9 and TRBJ2-7; TRBD2 is a possible D gene (5 bases). The CDR3 has 16 amino acids. Trimming cost V 0 bases and J 3 bases, with 16 bases left between them. CDR1 is SGDLS, CDR2 YYNGEE, per germline. CDR3 sequence (DNA): TGTGCCAGCAGCGTAGGCCTAGAGGGCCGACTCTACGAGCAGTACTTC. Translating it yields CASSVGLEGRLYEQYF.

The CDR3 reads CSAAPENSYNEQFF. Here the CDR3 DNA reads TGCAGTGCGGCCCCAGAGAACTCCTACAATGAGCAGTTCTTC. The rearrangement uses TRBV20-1 and TRBJ2-1; D is ambiguous. CDR1 is DFQATT and CDR2 is SNEGSKA in the germline V gene (reference sequence). V lost 6 bases and J lost 0, with 12 bases in between. CDR3 length: 14 residues.

This sequence joins TRBV5-1 and TRBJ1-2; TRBD1 might be the D (6 bases). Trimming took off 3 bases at V and 7 bases at J, with 10 bases between the two ends. Per the germline V gene, CDR1 is SGHRS and CDR2 is YFSETQ. CDR3 length: 12 residues. For the CDR3, the DNA is TGCGCCAGCAGCTCTAGGGGGGCTGGCTACACCTTC. It encodes CASSSRGAGYTF.

This clonotype was recorded a few times. The rearrangement uses TRBV20-1 and TRBJ2-3, with 9 positions matching TRBD2. V shed 0 bases and J 1 base; nucleotides not matched to a gene: 5. The germline V gene encodes CDR1 DFQATT and CDR2 SNEGSKA (reference sequence). The CDR3 length is 16 residues. CDR3 protein: CSARDPLAGRTDTQYF. The CDR3 nucleotides read TGCAGTGCTAGAGATCCCCTAGCGGGGCGCACAGATACGCAGTATTTT.

This chain uses TRBV7-9 with TRBJ1-2; possibly TRBD1 for D (5 bases). Per the germline V gene, CDR1 is SEHNR and CDR2 is FQNEAQ (reference sequence). V lost 1 base and J lost 5, with 11 bases in between. The CDR3 contains 14 residues. The CDR3: CASSLESGVYGYTF. The CDR3 nucleotides are TGTGCCAGCAGCTTAGAATCGGGGGTTTATGGCTACACCTTC.

V usage is TRBV27 and J usage is TRBJ2-1; 8 bases are shared with TRBD2. The CDR3 length is 15 residues. The V gene's germline CDR1 is MNHEY and CDR2 SMNVEV (reference sequence). The junction had 3 bases not matched to a gene; V was cut back by 3 bases and J by 2 bases. The CDR3 DNA reads as TGTGCCAGCAGTTTCCCGGGACTAGCCTACAATGAGCAGTTCTTC. It encodes CASSFPGLAYNEQFF.

This clonotype has a handful of counts. The chain uses TRBV4-2 and TRBJ2-2; possible D gene TRBD1, 6 bases. Trimming stripped 3 bases from V and 0 bases from J, with 11 bases between. Germline V lookup: CDR1 LGHNA, CDR2 YNFKEQ. The CDR3 is 16 residues long. The CDR3 DNA reads as TGTGCCAGCAGCCATGACGACAGGTCGAACACCGGGGAGCTGTTTTTT. Its translation is CASSHDDRSNTGELFF.

The rearrangement uses TRBV7-9 and TRBJ1-3, with D possibly TRBD1 on 6 matching bases. The CDR3 runs to 15 residues. CDR1 and CDR2 (germline): SEHNR, FQNEAQ (reference sequence). Trimming pared 5 bases from V and 0 bases from J, leaving 11 bases between. The CDR3 nucleotides are TGTGCCAGCAGCCCTCAGGGACACTCTGGAAACACCATATATTTT. Its protein is CASSPQGHSGNTIYF.

V and J are TRBV10-3 and TRBJ1-1; D gene uncertain. The CDR3 consists of 12 residues. The germline gives CDR1 ENHRY, CDR2 SYGVKD. The ends were cut back, 0 bases at V and 10 bases at J, with 9 bases in the middle. The CDR3 spells CAISESFDPAFF. The CDR3 nucleotides are TGTGCCATCAGTGAGTCGTTCGATCCAGCTTTCTTT.

There are a few counts of this clonotype. The rearrangement links TRBV28 to TRBJ2-5, with D possibly matching TRBD2 (5 bases). The CDR3 sequence is 14 residues long. Deletions cut 6 bases from V and 6 bases from J, with 17 bases between. The germline gives CDR1 MDHEN, CDR2 SYDVKM. CDR3 sequence: CASRGGGSPKTQYF. The CDR3 DNA is TGTGCCAGCAGGGGCGGCGGGTCCCCAAAGACCCAGTACTTC.

This chain connects TRBV7-8 to TRBJ2-7; D is uncertain. In germline, CDR1 is SGHVS, CDR2 FQNEAQ. V dropped 5 bases and J dropped 0 bases, with 11 bases sitting between them. The CDR3 contains 14 residues. CDR3 in DNA: TGTGCCAGCAGCCCTCACGAGAGCTCCTACGAGCAGTACTTC. It encodes CASSPHESSYEQYF.

The rearrangement joins TRBV29-1 to TRBJ2-3, with unresolved D. The CDR3 covers 13 residues. Trimming took off 3 bases at V and 2 bases at J, with 9 bases between the two ends. CDR1 SQVTM and CDR2 ANQGSEA come from the germline V gene. CDR3 DNA sequence: TGCAGCGTTGATGGGCAGTTCACAGATACGCAGTATTTT. It codes for CSVDGQFTDTQYF.